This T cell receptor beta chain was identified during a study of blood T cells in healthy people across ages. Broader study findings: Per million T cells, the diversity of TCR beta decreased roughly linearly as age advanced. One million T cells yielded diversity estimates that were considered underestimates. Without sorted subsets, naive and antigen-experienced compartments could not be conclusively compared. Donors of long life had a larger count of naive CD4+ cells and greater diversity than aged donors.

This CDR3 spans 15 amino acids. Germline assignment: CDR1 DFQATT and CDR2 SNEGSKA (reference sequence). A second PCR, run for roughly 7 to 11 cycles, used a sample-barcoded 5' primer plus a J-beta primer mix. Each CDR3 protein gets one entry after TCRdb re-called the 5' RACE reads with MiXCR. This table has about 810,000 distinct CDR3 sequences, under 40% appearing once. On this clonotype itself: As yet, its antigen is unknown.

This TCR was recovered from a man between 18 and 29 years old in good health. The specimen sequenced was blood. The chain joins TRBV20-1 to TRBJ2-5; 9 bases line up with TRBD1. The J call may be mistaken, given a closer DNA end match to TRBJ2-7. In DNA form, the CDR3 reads TGCAGTGCTAGAGACAACAGGGGGCGTCGGGGCGAGCAGTACTTC. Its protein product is CSARDNRGRRGEQYF.